Following are 15 T cell receptor beta chains from one sample sequenced in a study of OX40 agonist ivuxolimab in advanced cancers. Only in-frame clones appear in the TCRdb table, and some are missing; sequencing was by immunoSEQ multiplex PCR. This repertoire shows tens of thousands of clones, roughly 87% found once; its top ten account for approximately 1.5%. Here the sequenced sample was CD4+ or CD8+ T cells sorted from blood, taken in a trial of the OX40 agonist ivuxolimab. These receptors came from an adult with an advanced solid tumor such as melanoma, head and neck, liver or kidney cancer.

The rearrangement links TRBV6-5 to TRBJ1-5; D gene uncertain. Germline V gene data show CDR1 as MNHEY and CDR2 as SVGAGI. The germline V and J ends were trimmed by 2 bases and 7 bases, with 6 bases remaining between them. This CDR3 region has 12 residues. CDR3 sequence reads: CASSYQEQPQHF. CDR3 DNA: TGTGCCAGCAGTTACCAGGAGCAGCCCCAGCATTTT.

The chain has TRBV11-2 and TRBJ2-3; 12 bases are shared with TRBD2. Germline values: CDR1 SGHAT, CDR2 FQNNGV. The CDR3 length is 16 residues. The junction had 10 bases not matched to a gene; V was cut back by 7 bases and J by 5 bases. The CDR3: CASNSGLAGSVDTQYF. The CDR3 nucleotides are TGTGCCAGCAACTCAGGACTAGCGGGGAGTGTAGATACGCAGTATTTT.

The rearrangement joins TRBV6-1 to TRBJ2-4; D perhaps matches TRBD1 (6 bases). Germline V gives CDR1 MNHNS, CDR2 SASEGT. Deletions cut 7 bases from V and 4 bases from J, with 11 bases between. This CDR3 is 13 amino acids long. The CDR3 loop is CASTKDRKNIQYF. For the CDR3, the DNA is TGTGCCAGCACAAAAGACAGGAAAAACATTCAGTACTTC.

This clone occurred once. The CDR3 reads CASSLVLAFTDTQYF. In DNA form, the CDR3 reads TGTGCCAGCAGCTTAGTTCTAGCGTTCACAGATACGCAGTATTTT. This chain uses TRBV11-3 with TRBJ2-3, with D maybe TRBD2 (6 bases). V lost 1 base, J lost 2 bases, and 10 bases lay in between. In germline, CDR1 is SGHNT, CDR2 YENEEA. There are 15 residues in the CDR3.

The chain links TRBV5-1 to TRBJ1-5, with D possibly being TRBD1 (5 bases). The V end was cut by 2 bases, the J end by 1 base, with 10 bases between. The CDR3 is made up of 15 amino acids. Germline assignment: CDR1 SGHRS and CDR2 YFSETQ. CDR3 loop: CASSFGGLSNQPQHF. The CDR3 nucleotides read TGCGCCAGCAGCTTCGGGGGTCTAAGCAATCAGCCCCAGCATTTT.

The V and J genes are TRBV6-6 and TRBJ1-2; TRBD1 matches at 10 bases. V lost 2 bases to trimming and J lost 4 bases; unmatched junction nucleotides: 4. The CDR3 extends over 15 amino acids. The germline CDR1 and CDR2 sequences are MNHNY and SVGAGI (reference sequence). This CDR3 reads CASSYAGTGAYGYTF. The CDR3 coding sequence is TGTGCCAGCAGTTACGCCGGGACAGGGGCCTATGGCTACACCTTC.

The V call is TRBV5-4, the J call TRBJ1-5; a possible D gene is TRBD1 (5 bases). The germline V gene encodes CDR1 SGHNT and CDR2 YYREEE (reference sequence). V dropped 4 bases and J dropped 1 base, with 27 bases sitting between them. The CDR3 sequence is 20 residues long. CDR3 bases: TGTGCCAGCAGCCCGGTAACGGGGGGTCGGGAAGACCGGAGCAATCAGCCCCAGCATTTT. The encoded protein is CASSPVTGGREDRSNQPQHF.

The chain couples TRBV6-1 to TRBJ1-5; maybe TRBD1 (6 bases). The CDR3 runs 14 residues. Trimming removed 10 bases at V and 3 bases at J, with 16 bases between. The germline CDR1 and CDR2 sequences are MNHNS and SASEGT. The CDR3 reads CATTWGGPNQPQHF. The CDR3 DNA reads TGTGCCACCACGTGGGGGGGCCCCAATCAGCCCCAGCATTTT.

There are a few counts of this clone. The genes are TRBV29-1 and TRBJ2-3, with D possibly being TRBD2 (5 bases). This CDR3 is built from 12 residues. V lost 7 bases and J 6 bases, leaving 14 bases between the germline ends. From germline, CDR1 is SQVTM and CDR2 ANQGSEA. CDR3 region: CSARPPGDTQYF. The CDR3 DNA follows: TGCAGCGCCCGCCCCCCGGGGGATACGCAGTATTTT.

The chain has TRBV27 and TRBJ2-5; D is uncertain. Germline loops: CDR1 MNHEY, CDR2 SMNVEV (reference sequence). CDR3 length: 14 residues. V dropped 0 bases and J dropped 5 bases, with 10 bases sitting between them. This CDR3 reads CASSLSISYETQYF. The CDR3 DNA sequence: TGTGCCAGCAGTTTATCGATCAGTTATGAGACCCAGTACTTC.

This chain uses TRBV16 with TRBJ1-6; 7 nucleotides agree with TRBD1. CDR1 and CDR2 from the germline V gene are KGHSY and FQNENV. This CDR3 spans 15 amino acids. V trimming: 4 bases; J trimming: 10 bases; junction bases outside the gene matches: 10. The DNA for the CDR3 is TGTGCCAGCAGCCCCTACCAGGGGACAGTATCACCCCTCCACTTT. This sequence encodes CASSPYQGTVSPLHF. The variable domain in full, with the rest retrieved from reference TRBV16 and TRBJ1-6, is GEEVAQTPKHLVRGEGQKAKLYCAPIKGHSYVFWYQQVLKNEFKFLISFQNENVFDETGMPKERFSAKCLPNSPCSLEIQATKLEDSAVYFCASSPYQGTVSPLHFGNGTRLTVT.

This clone was counted between two and nine times. The same CDR3 also results from other DNA sequences found in this sample. The chain combines TRBV27 with TRBJ2-6; D not certain. V shed 6 bases and J shed 2 bases, with 11 bases lying between them. Germline CDR1 and CDR2: MNHEY and SMNVEV (reference sequence). The CDR3 runs 15 residues. CDR3 nucleotide sequence: TGTGCCAGCAGCCTCGGGCGACCTGGGGCCAACGTCCTGACTTTC. Residues: CASSLGRPGANVLTF.

The chain combines TRBV5-1 with TRBJ1-1, with TRBD1 as a possible D gene (5 bases). This CDR3 spans 15 amino acids. Germline V gene sequence: CDR1 SGHRS, CDR2 YFSETQ. V lost 4 bases, J lost 3 bases, and 16 bases lay in between. As DNA, the CDR3 is TGCGCCAGCAGCCCCCGACAGCTAGGGGACACTGAAGCTTTCTTT. Protein sequence: CASSPRQLGDTEAFF. Drawing the rest from reference TRBV5-1 and TRBJ1-1, the complete variable domain is KAGVTQTPRYLIKTRGQQVTLSCSPISGHRSVSWYQQTPGQGLQFLFEYFSETQRNKGNFPGRFSGRQFSNSRSEMNVSTLELGDSALYLCASSPRQLGDTEAFFGQGTRLTVV.

This chain connects TRBV28 to TRBJ1-2, with D possibly matching TRBD1 (5 bases). Trimming removed 1 base from V and 3 bases from J, with 9 bases in between. The V gene's germline CDR1 is MDHEN and CDR2 SYDVKM. CDR3 size: 14 residues. CDR3 loop: CASSLFRQHYGYTF. In nucleotides, the CDR3 is TGTGCCAGCAGTTTATTTAGACAGCACTATGGCTACACCTTC.

The V and J genes are TRBV28 and TRBJ2-7; TRBD2 might be the D (7 bases). The CDR3 totals 15 residues. Germline CDR1 is MDHEN and CDR2 is SYDVKM. V dropped 4 bases and J dropped 3 bases, with 16 bases sitting between them. In nucleotides, the CDR3 is TGTGCCAGCAGTTGGGGGGGCCCCTCAATCTACGAGCAGTACTTC. Translating gives CASSWGGPSIYEQYF.